This is a list of T cell receptor beta chains from one sample in a study of T cell responses to AZD1222 COVID-19 vaccine. Here immunoSEQ multiplex PCR was the method, and the copy in TCRdb shows in-frame clones only, minus some. The profile shows under 200,000 clones, 94% of them singletons. The source material was peripheral blood, sampled on day 0 of AZD1222 vaccination. These receptors were collected from an adult in good health. Each CDR3 is given with its conserved first and last residue. A D gene is named only where the DNA matches it firmly. The listing skips clone size in some rows; elsewhere it reads once, few, many or a size class.

J	size	V	D	DNA	CDR3
TRBJ2-1	-	TRBV7-7	-	TGTGCCAGCAGCTTACTCCTTAGCGGTGACAGCTCCTACAATGAGCAGTTCTTC	CASSLLLSGDSSYNEQFF
TRBJ2-5	-	TRBV11-2	-	TGTGCCAGCAGCTTAGTTGATCGGACCCAGTACTTC	CASSLVDRTQYF
TRBJ2-6	-	TRBV27	-	TGTGCCAGCAGTTTGGTAGGGACTGGGGCCAACGTCCTGACTTTC	CASSLVGTGANVLTF
TRBJ1-3	-	TRBV12-3/TRBV12-4	-	TGTGCCAGCAGTTTTTTGGGAAACACCATATATTTT	CASSFLGNTIYF
TRBJ2-1	-	TRBV19	-	TGTGCCAGTAGTATAGGGTCGGGAGCTTTCTACAATGAGCAGTTCTTC	CASSIGSGAFYNEQFF
TRBJ2-7	-	TRBV6-1	-	TGTGCCAGCAGTGAAGACCTGGGGGGTCCCTACGAGCAGTACTTC	CASSEDLGGPYEQYF
TRBJ2-5	-	TRBV9	TRBD2	TGTGCCAGCAGCGTGACTAGCCTGGGGGGGGAGACCCAGTACTTC	CASSVTSLGGETQYF
TRBJ2-5	-	TRBV28	-	TGTGCCAGCAGTTTCGTGCCGGTCGGGGCGAAGGGGAACGGCGAGACCCAGTACTTC	CASSFVPVGAKGNGETQYF
TRBJ2-1	-	TRBV5-4	-	TGTGCCAGCAGCTTGGGTGGATATGGCCCCTACAATGAGCAGTTCTTC	CASSLGGYGPYNEQFF
TRBJ1-2	once	TRBV18	-	TGTGCCAGCTCACCTAGACACGCAGCTAACTATGGCTACACCTTC	CASSPRHAANYGYTF
TRBJ2-3	-	TRBV7-3	-	TGTGCCAGCAGCTTAAGTCTAAGGGGGGCCACAGATACGCAGTATTTT	CASSLSLRGATDTQYF
TRBJ2-4	once	TRBV6-5	-	TGTGCCAGCAGTTTACATAGCGGTCGAGCCAAAAACATTCAGTACTTC	CASSLHSGRAKNIQYF
TRBJ2-7	-	TRBV2	-	TGTGCCAGCAGTGAAGAGGGGCGGCAGTACTTC	CASSEEGRQYF
TRBJ2-1	-	TRBV7-9	-	TGTGCCAGCAGCTTAGCGAGCGCGGGAACCGATGAGCAGTTCTTC	CASSLASAGTDEQFF
TRBJ2-6	-	TRBV5-1	-	TGCGCCAGCAGCTTGGGGGCTGGGGCCAACGTCCTGACTTTC	CASSLGAGANVLTF
TRBJ1-1	-	TRBV27	-	TGTGCCAGCAGTTTTAGGTGGGACACTGAAGCTTTCTTT	CASSFRWDTEAFF
TRBJ2-2	many	TRBV10-1	-	TGCGCCAGCAGTGAGACCGACACCGGGGAGCTGTTTTTT	CASSETDTGELFF
TRBJ2-1	-	TRBV2	TRBD2	TGTGCCAGCAGTGTATCGCTAGCGGTCAATGAGCAGTTCTTC	CASSVSLAVNEQFF
TRBJ2-1	-	TRBV7-3	-	TGTGCCAGCAGCTCAAGGGGGGTAGATGAGCAGTTCTTC	CASSSRGVDEQFF
TRBJ1-4	-	TRBV15	-	TGTGCCACCAGCAGACCATCCGAGGCAATCCTAAATGAAAAACTGTTTTTT	CATSRPSEAILNEKLFF
TRBJ2-2	-	TRBV12-3/TRBV12-4	-	TGTGCCAGCGACTCTAGATCCGGGGAGCTGTTTTTT	CASDSRSGELFF
TRBJ1-5	-	TRBV28	-	TGTGCCAGCAGTCAATCGACGCTGCGGGAGTCTCATCAGCCCCAGCATTTT	CASSQSTLRESHQPQHF
TRBJ1-1	-	TRBV5-5	-	TGTGCCAGCAGCTGGGGCGGGTCCCTAGGAGACACTGAAGCTTTCTTT	CASSWGGSLGDTEAFF
TRBJ1-1	-	TRBV30	-	TGTGCCTGGAGTGAACAGGCCAACACTGAAGCTTTCTTT	CAWSEQANTEAFF
TRBJ1-1	-	TRBV18	-	TGTGCCAGCTCCCGACAGGACACTGAAGCTTTCTTT	CASSRQDTEAFF
TRBJ1-4	once	TRBV27	-	TGTGCCAGTGCAGGGAGAAGCGGAACTAATGAAAAACTGTTTTTT	CASAGRSGTNEKLFF
TRBJ1-1	-	TRBV2	-	TGTGCCAGCAGTGCAGGGTGGGGGAACACTGAAGCTTTCTTT	CASSAGWGNTEAFF
TRBJ1-1	-	TRBV19	-	TGTGCCAGTAGTATAGGGAACACTGAAGCTTTCTTT	CASSIGNTEAFF
TRBJ1-2	-	TRBV18	TRBD1	TGTGCCAGCTCAACTGGGACAGAGGGCTATGGCTACACCTTC	CASSTGTEGYGYTF
TRBJ2-1	-	TRBV6-4	-	TGTGCCAGCAGTGCCGGGGACTACAATGAGCAGTTCTTC	CASSAGDYNEQFF
TRBJ1-2	-	TRBV11-2	-	TGTGCCAGCAGCTCACCAGGGACGGGCTACACCTTC	CASSSPGTGYTF
TRBJ2-2	-	TRBV6-5	-	TGTGCCAGCAGCCCAAACGGCCTTAACACCGGGGAGCTGTTTTTT	CASSPNGLNTGELFF